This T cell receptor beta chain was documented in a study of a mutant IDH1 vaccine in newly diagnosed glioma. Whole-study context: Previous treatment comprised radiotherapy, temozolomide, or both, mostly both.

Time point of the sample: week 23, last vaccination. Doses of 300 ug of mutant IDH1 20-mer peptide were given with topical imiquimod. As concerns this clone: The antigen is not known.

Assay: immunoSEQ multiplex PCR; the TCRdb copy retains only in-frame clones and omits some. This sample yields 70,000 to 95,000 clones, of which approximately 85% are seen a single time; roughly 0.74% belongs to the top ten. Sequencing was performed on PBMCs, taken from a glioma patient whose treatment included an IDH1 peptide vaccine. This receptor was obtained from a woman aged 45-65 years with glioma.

The CDR3 reads CASSLANADTQYF. CDR3 nucleotide sequence: TGCGCCAGCAGCTTGGCGAATGCAGATACGCAGTATTTT. The genes are TRBV5-1 and TRBJ2-3; D is undetermined. Trimming took 0 bases from V and 4 from J, leaving 6 bases between them. From germline, CDR1 is SGHRS and CDR2 YFSETQ. CDR3 length: 13 residues.